This T cell receptor beta chain was documented in a study of shared clonotypes between healthy human individuals. General study results and limits: In general, naive subsets displayed greater estimated richness than memory subsets did.

Terminally differentiated effector memory CD45RA+ cells were left out of the naive CD8 fraction, which was CD45RO-negative and positively selected for CCR7. Every contributor of samples was a Caucasian grown-up residing in Nashville, Tennessee. For every subset, genomic DNA was evenly distributed across several immunoSEQ plates. Profiled with immunoSEQ multiplex PCR; TCRdb holds only in-frame clones, not every one. The sample lists roughly 570,000 clones, 98% occurring once. The CDR3 consists of 14 residues. With V trimmed by 3 bases and J by 0 bases, 1 base remained unmatched. CDR1 is MNHEY and CDR2 is SMNVEV in the germline V gene (reference sequence). In the case of this clone: Its target is not known. The same CDR3 arises from other DNA sequences in this sample as well.

This sequence was found in a man aged 30-40 years in good health. V is TRBV27 and J is TRBJ2-7; 8 bases are a match to TRBD1. The specimen was naive CD8+ T cells sorted from blood. CDR3 loop: CASSFGQGSYEQYF. CDR3 DNA sequence: TGTGCCAGCAGTTTTGGACAGGGCTCCTACGAGCAGTACTTC.